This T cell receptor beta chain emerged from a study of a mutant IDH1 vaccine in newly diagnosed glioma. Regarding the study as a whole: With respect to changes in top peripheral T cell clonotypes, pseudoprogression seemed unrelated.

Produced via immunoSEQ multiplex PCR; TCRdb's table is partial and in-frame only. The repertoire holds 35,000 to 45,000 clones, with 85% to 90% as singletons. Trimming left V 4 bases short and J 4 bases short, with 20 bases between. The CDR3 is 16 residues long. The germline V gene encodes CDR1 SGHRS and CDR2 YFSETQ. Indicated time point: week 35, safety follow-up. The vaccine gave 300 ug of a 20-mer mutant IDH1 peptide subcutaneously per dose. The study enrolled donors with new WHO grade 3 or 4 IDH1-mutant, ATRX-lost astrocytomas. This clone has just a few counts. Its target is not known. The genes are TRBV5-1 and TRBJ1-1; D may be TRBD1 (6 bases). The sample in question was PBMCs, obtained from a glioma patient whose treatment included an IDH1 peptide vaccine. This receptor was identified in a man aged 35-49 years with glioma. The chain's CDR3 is CASSLRGAGVGTEAFF. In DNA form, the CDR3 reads TGCGCCAGCAGCCTGAGGGGGGCGGGAGTGGGCACTGAAGCTTTCTTT.